This entry describes one TCR beta chain. A single record per CDR3 protein comes from TCRdb applying MiXCR to the RT-PCR reads. The table includes about 680,000 distinct CDR3 sequences, around 14% detected once. V gave up 7 bases and J gave up 3 bases, with 15 bases separating them. CDR1 and CDR2 from the germline V gene are MNHEY and SVGAGI. The CDR3 consists of 14 residues. Sequencing was performed on memory CD4+ T cells from blood. This clonotype originated in a female donor in good health, serving as a healthy control. The V and J genes are TRBV6-5 and TRBJ1-1; D call uncertain. CDR3 sequence: CASIPGFGDTEAFF. In DNA, the CDR3 is TGTGCCAGCATCCCTGGGTTTGGGGACACTGAAGCTTTCTTT.